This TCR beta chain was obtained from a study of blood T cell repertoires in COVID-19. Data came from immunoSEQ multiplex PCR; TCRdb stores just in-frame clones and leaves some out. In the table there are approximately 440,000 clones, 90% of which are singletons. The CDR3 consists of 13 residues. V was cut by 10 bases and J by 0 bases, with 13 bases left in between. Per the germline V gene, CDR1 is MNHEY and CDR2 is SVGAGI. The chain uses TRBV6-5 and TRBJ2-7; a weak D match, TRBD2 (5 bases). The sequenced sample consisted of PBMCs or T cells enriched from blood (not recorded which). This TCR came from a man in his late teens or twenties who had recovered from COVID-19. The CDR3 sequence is CATYGRGSYEQYF. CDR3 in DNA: TGTGCCACCTACGGACGGGGCTCCTACGAGCAGTACTTC.